The clone carrying this T cell receptor (beta chain) was recorded a few times. What it binds is not known. This specimen belongs to a study of T-cell reconstitution after alpha-beta-depleted transplantation in children. Findings of the study overall: Newly generated T cells supplied most T-cell counts and diversity one year post-transplant. Some patients owed their high day-60 TCRbeta diversity to surviving recipient T cells and thymic progenitors. After transplant, at about two months, alpha-beta T cells were reportedly derived from several hundred expanded graft clones.

CDR1 and CDR2 from the germline V gene are SGHRS and YFSETQ. Trimming removed 1 base from V and 4 bases from J, with 16 bases in between. This CDR3 contains 16 residues. TCRbeta library preparation incorporated unique molecular identifiers. From the PCR reads, TCRdb called clonotypes with MiXCR, one entry per CDR3 protein. The sample has 500,000 to 750,000 distinct CDR3 sequences, 27% seen once; the top ten hold less than 40%. The material was PBMCs, obtained before TCRalphabeta/CD19-depleted stem cell transplant. This sequence joins TRBV5-1 and TRBJ2-3, with a tentative D call TRBD2 (5 bases). The sequence was obtained from a boy under two years old with Wiskott-Aldrich syndrome, due to receive a stem cell transplant. Here the CDR3 reads CASSLSVGDGADTQYF. The CDR3 coding sequence is TGCGCCAGCAGCTTGTCGGTGGGAGACGGGGCAGATACGCAGTATTTT.